Listed here are 19 T cell receptor beta chains from one sample, sequenced in a study of early T cells in non-severe SARS-CoV-2 infection. TCRdb re-called the 5' RACE reads through MiXCR, storing one row per CDR3 protein. The sample holds several thousand distinct CDR3 sequences, roughly 5% seen once. Sequenced material: whole blood. The receptors were sampled from an adult who was a healthcare worker with PCR-confirmed SARS-CoV-2 infection or an uninfected control (not recorded which).

At least ten counts were recorded for this clonotype. The chain employs TRBV20-1 and TRBJ2-7; D is unresolved. The V end lost 2 bases, the J end lost 3 bases, and 17 bases lay between the germline ends. There are 15 residues in the CDR3. Germline V gene sequence: CDR1 DFQATT, CDR2 SNEGSKA (reference sequence). The CDR3 coding sequence is TGCAGTGCTAGAAAGGATAGGGCTGAATACTACGAGCAGTACTTC. It yields the protein CSARKDRAEYYEQYF.

This clonotype was picked up many times. The chain links TRBV2 to TRBJ2-1, with 7 bases identical to TRBD2. The V segment lost 4 bases and the J segment 4 bases; nucleotides outside the gene matches: 7. CDR1 and CDR2 from the germline V gene are SNHLY and FYNNEI. The CDR3 totals 15 residues. The CDR3 spells CASSGPSGLYNEQFF. The CDR3 DNA follows: TGTGCCAGCAGTGGGCCTAGCGGACTTTACAATGAGCAGTTCTTC.

This clonotype counts as medium-sized (0.01 to 0.1%). The chain combines TRBV11-2 with TRBJ2-2, with D tentatively TRBD2 (5 bases). This CDR3 comprises 15 residues. Trimming removed 5 bases from V and 3 bases from J, with 13 bases in between. In germline, CDR1 is SGHAT, CDR2 FQNNGV. This CDR3 is CASSRRGLDTGELFF. DNA for the CDR3: TGTGCCAGCAGCCGCCGCGGACTTGACACCGGGGAGCTGTTTTTT.

V gene TRBV9 combines with J gene TRBJ2-3; 7 bases are a match to TRBD1. From germline, CDR1 is SGDLS and CDR2 YYNGEE. V was clipped by 4 bases and J by 4 bases; unmatched bases: 9. This CDR3 region has 15 residues. In nucleotides, the CDR3 is TGTGCCAGCAGCCCCTCGGGTCAGGGGGCAGATACGCAGTATTTT. It codes for CASSPSGQGADTQYF.

By share, this clonotype ranks as medium-sized. V and J are TRBV4-3 and TRBJ1-1, with D hard to call. Between the trimmed V and J ends, which lost 2 bases and 0 bases, there was a span of 4 bases. Germline V CDR1 and CDR2: LGHNA, YSLEER. The CDR3 consists of 13 residues. The CDR3 DNA follows: TGCGCCAGCAGCCAAACGGTGAACACTGAAGCTTTCTTT. This gives the protein CASSQTVNTEAFF.

Judged by abundance, this clonotype is medium-sized. This chain uses TRBV7-2 with TRBJ1-1; no firm D call. V was trimmed by 4 bases and J by 4 bases, leaving 10 bases between them. Germline values: CDR1 SGHTA, CDR2 FQGNSA. There are 13 residues in the CDR3. Here the CDR3 DNA reads TGTGCCAGCAGCTCCGGGCGGAGCACTGAAGCTTTCTTT. Protein sequence: CASSSGRSTEAFF. Based on the CDR3 plus reference TRBV7-2 and TRBJ1-1, the full variable domain is GAGVSQSPSNKVTEKGKDVELRCDPISGHTALYWYRQSLGQGLEFLIYFQGNSAPDKSGLPSDRFSAERTGGSVSTLTIQRTQQEDSAVYLCASSSGRSTEAFFGQGTRLTVV.

There are many counts of this clonotype. The chain joins TRBV4-3 to TRBJ2-2, with 15 bases that match TRBD2. The CDR3 covers 20 residues. After removal of 5 bases from V and 4 bases from J, the junction contained 14 bases not matched to a gene. Looked up from germline, CDR1 is LGHNA and CDR2 is YSLEER. CDR3 DNA: TGCGCCAGCAGCAGGAAGGCGGGACTAGCGGGAGGAGTTCGCACCGGGGAGCTGTTTTTT. Its translation: CASSRKAGLAGGVRTGELFF.

This clonotype is judged medium-sized. The gene calls are TRBV11-3 and TRBJ2-3, with 14 bases that match TRBD2. V gave up 5 bases and J gave up 8 bases; unmatched junction bases: 9. The CDR3 runs 16 residues. Germline V gene sequence: CDR1 SGHNT, CDR2 YENEEA. CDR3 sequence: CASSPGLAGVSGTQYF. The CDR3 DNA reads as TGTGCCAGCAGCCCGGGACTAGCGGGAGTGAGTGGTACGCAGTATTTT.

The CDR3 spells CASSLSQGLNTEAFF. The CDR3 nucleotides are TGTGCCAGCAGCTTGTCACAGGGTTTGAACACTGAAGCTTTCTTT. The chain is built from TRBV5-4 and TRBJ1-1; D is possibly TRBD1 (6 bases). In germline, CDR1 is SGHNT, CDR2 YYREEE (reference sequence). The CDR3 is made up of 15 amino acids. V gave up 1 base and J gave up 0 bases, with 10 bases separating them.

V usage is TRBV7-2 and J usage is TRBJ2-1; the D gene is possibly TRBD2 (6 bases). V was clipped by 1 base and J by 7 bases, with 11 bases between them. The CDR3 length is 14 residues. The germline gives CDR1 SGHTA, CDR2 FQGNSA. This chain's CDR3 is CASSLVAAGNEQFF. CDR3 nucleotide sequence: TGTGCCAGCAGCTTAGTAGCCGCGGGGAATGAGCAGTTCTTC.

Many counts were recorded for this clonotype. CDR3: CSAHSWAGGSYNEQFF. CDR3 DNA sequence: TGCAGCGCCCATTCTTGGGCGGGAGGCTCCTACAATGAGCAGTTCTTC. The V gene is TRBV29-1, the J gene TRBJ2-1; TRBD2 matches 8 bases. With 7 bases clipped from V and 0 bases from J, the junction kept 11 bases outside the gene matches. This CDR3 is built from 16 residues. CDR1 SQVTM and CDR2 ANQGSEA come from the germline V gene.

This clonotype was seen repeatedly, ten times or more. The chain couples TRBV20-1 to TRBJ1-2; D not certain. This CDR3 is built from 12 residues. V lost 3 bases and J 1 base, leaving 6 bases between the germline ends. The germline CDR1 and CDR2 sequences are DFQATT and SNEGSKA (reference sequence). In nucleotides, the CDR3 is TGCAGTGCTAGCAGGTTTAACTATGGCTACACCTTC. Protein sequence: CSASRFNYGYTF.

This clonotype was counted at least ten times. The chain couples TRBV30 to TRBJ2-2; D may be TRBD2 (6 bases). This CDR3 contains 17 residues. CDR1 and CDR2 (germline): GTSNPN, SVGIG (reference sequence). V was pared by 2 bases and J by 1 base, with 17 bases between. CDR3 bases: TGTGCCTGGAGTCCCATAAGTACTAGCAGGAACACCGGGGAGCTGTTTTTT. It specifies CAWSPISTSRNTGELFF.

Sample share makes this clonotype medium-sized. CDR3 region: CASSERAGEASYNEQFF. Written as DNA, the CDR3 is TGTGCCAGCAGTGAACGGGCGGGAGAAGCGTCCTACAATGAGCAGTTCTTC. The chain has TRBV2 and TRBJ2-1; 7 nucleotides align to TRBD2. The junction had 8 bases not matched to a gene; V was cut back by 2 bases and J by 1 base. There are 17 residues in the CDR3. Germline V CDR1 and CDR2: SNHLY, FYNNEI.

This clonotype was recorded at least ten times. The V call is TRBV11-3, the J call TRBJ1-1; weak D call: TRBD1 (5 bases). Germline V CDR1 and CDR2: SGHNT, YENEEA. The CDR3 length is 20 residues. V shed 5 bases and J shed 4 bases, with 32 bases lying between them. As DNA, the CDR3 is TGTGCCAGCAGCAAACCCCTCTCCTCAGGGAGTTTCCTCGGGGGCACTGAAGCTTTCTTT. Amino acid sequence: CASSKPLSSGSFLGGTEAFF.

Sample share makes this clonotype medium-sized. The rearrangement uses TRBV11-2 and TRBJ2-7; D uncertain. V was clipped by 3 bases and J by 5 bases, with 11 bases between them. CDR1 and CDR2 from the germline V gene are SGHAT and FQNNGV. The CDR3 has 13 amino acids. The CDR3 DNA follows: TGTGCCAGCAGCTTCGAGAGTGCCAACGAGCAGTACTTC. The encoded protein is CASSFESANEQYF.

This clonotype was counted ten times or more. The chain has TRBV5-1 and TRBJ2-2, with 7 nucleotides matching TRBD2. Germline CDR1 reads SGHRS; CDR2 reads YFSETQ. CDR3 length: 17 amino acids. The ends lost 1 base at V and 2 bases at J; junction bases unmatched: 8. The CDR3 here is CASSLRESSGNTGELFF. The CDR3 DNA is TGCGCCAGCAGCTTGCGGGAGTCTAGCGGAAACACCGGGGAGCTGTTTTTT.

This clonotype was counted at least ten times. The CDR3 region has the DNA TGCAGCGTTTCCGGACTGGATCTCACCGGGGAGCTGTTTTTT. Encoded protein: CSVSGLDLTGELFF. The chain couples TRBV29-1 to TRBJ2-2; possible D gene TRBD2, 5 bases. The CDR3 is 14 residues long. The ends were cut back, 5 bases at V and 4 bases at J, with 14 bases in the middle. The germline V gene has CDR1 SQVTM and CDR2 ANQGSEA.

In this sample, this clonotype is medium-sized (0.01 to 0.1%). The chain couples TRBV7-9 to TRBJ1-1; possible D gene TRBD1, 6 bases. Trimming removed 4 bases from V and 1 base from J, with 13 bases in between. This CDR3 region has 15 residues. Germline V gene lookup returns CDR1 SEHNR and CDR2 FQNEAQ (reference sequence). The DNA for the CDR3 is TGTGCCAGCAGCTCTTCGACAGGCGCGAACACTGAAGCTTTCTTT. Translated: CASSSSTGANTEAFF.